The T cell receptor (beta chain) under discussion was sequenced for a study of T cell responses to AZD1222 COVID-19 vaccine. TCRdb's copy holds only in-frame clones and misses some; the assay was immunoSEQ multiplex PCR. Of 50,000 to 65,000 clones detected, over 80% appear once; the ten largest clones hold under 3.5%. This clone is a singleton in its sample. CDR3 size: 13 residues. In germline, CDR1 is KGHSH, CDR2 LQKENI. Trimming stripped 4 bases from V and 7 bases from J, with 8 bases between. This receptor was obtained from an adult who received the AZD1222 COVID-19 vaccine. The V and J genes are TRBV18 and TRBJ1-6; D uncertain. This specimen was peripheral blood, taken 28 days after the second AZD1222 dose. CDR3 nucleotide sequence: TGTGCCAGCTCACGGAGCTCGAATTCACCCCTCCACTTT. This gives the protein CASSRSSNSPLHF.